This T cell receptor beta chain appears in the sequencing data of a study of blood T cell repertoires in COVID-19. The assay was immunoSEQ multiplex PCR, and TCRdb's table has in-frame clones only and misses some. The sample comprises around 190,000 clones, about nine tenths of which are singletons, and about 1.9% rests with the top ten. There are 12 residues in the CDR3. V dropped 8 bases and J dropped 7 bases, with 14 bases sitting between them. From germline, CDR1 is LNHDA and CDR2 SQIVND (reference sequence). This TCR derives from a young man who had recovered from COVID-19. The sequencing sample was made of peripheral blood. The chain joins TRBV19 to TRBJ1-2; D ambiguous. CDR3 sequence: CASGLSTRGYTF. CDR3 nucleotide sequence: TGTGCCAGTGGTCTCTCTACGCGTGGCTACACCTTC.